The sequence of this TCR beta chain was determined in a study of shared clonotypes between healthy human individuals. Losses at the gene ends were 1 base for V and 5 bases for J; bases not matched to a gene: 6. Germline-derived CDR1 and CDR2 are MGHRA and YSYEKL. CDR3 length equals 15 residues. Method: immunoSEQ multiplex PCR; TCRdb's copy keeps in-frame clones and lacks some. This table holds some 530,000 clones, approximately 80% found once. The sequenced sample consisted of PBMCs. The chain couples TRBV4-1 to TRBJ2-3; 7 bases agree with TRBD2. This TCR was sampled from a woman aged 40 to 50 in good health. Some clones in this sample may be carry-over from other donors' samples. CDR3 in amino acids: CASSQAATSRDTQYF. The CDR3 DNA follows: TGCGCCAGCAGCCAAGCAGCGACTAGCCGAGATACGCAGTATTTT.